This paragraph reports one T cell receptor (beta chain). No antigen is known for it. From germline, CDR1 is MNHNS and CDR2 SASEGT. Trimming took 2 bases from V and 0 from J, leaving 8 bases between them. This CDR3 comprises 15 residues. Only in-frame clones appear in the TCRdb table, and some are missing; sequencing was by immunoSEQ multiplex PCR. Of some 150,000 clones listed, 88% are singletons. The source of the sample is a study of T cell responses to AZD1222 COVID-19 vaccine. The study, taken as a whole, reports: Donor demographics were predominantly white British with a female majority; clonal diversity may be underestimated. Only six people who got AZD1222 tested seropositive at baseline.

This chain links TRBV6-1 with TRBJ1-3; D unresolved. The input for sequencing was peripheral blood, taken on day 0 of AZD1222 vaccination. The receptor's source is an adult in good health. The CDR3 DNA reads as TGTGCCAGCAGTGAAACGGTATTCTCTGGAAACACCATATATTTT. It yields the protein CASSETVFSGNTIYF.